This TCR beta chain was captured by sequencing in a study of blood T cell repertoires in COVID-19. With 3 bases clipped from V and 1 base from J, the junction kept 2 bases outside the gene matches. Germline V gene lookup returns CDR1 SNHLY and CDR2 FYNNEI. The CDR3 totals 16 residues. Profiled with immunoSEQ multiplex PCR; TCRdb holds only in-frame clones, not every one. The data contain almost 250,000 clones, about 87% of them singletons. This clonotype was sampled from a woman aged 45 to 65 who had recovered from COVID-19. The specimen sequenced was PBMCs or T cells enriched from blood (not recorded which). V usage is TRBV2 and J usage is TRBJ1-5; 11 nucleotides match TRBD1. CDR3 DNA sequence: TGTGCCAGCAGTGATGGGACAGGGGGAAGCAATCAGCCCCAGCATTTT. Protein: CASSDGTGGSNQPQHF. Full variable domain (missing parts from reference TRBV2 and TRBJ1-5): EPEVTQTPSHQVTQMGQEVILRCVPISNHLYFYWYRQILGQKVEFLVSFYNNEISEKSEIFDDQFSVERPDGSNFTLKIRSTKLEDSAMYFCASSDGTGGSNQPQHFGDGTRLSIL.